The rows below give T cell receptor beta chains drawn from one sample of a study of Graves' ophthalmopathy and Graves' hyperthyroidism. MiXCR, applied by TCRdb to the multiplex PCR reads, yields one record per CDR3 protein. The sample holds about 700,000 distinct CDR3 sequences, 40% seen once. Sequenced input: peripheral blood. Receptors were obtained from an adult man with Graves' ophthalmopathy. Each CDR3 is given with its conserved first and last residue. Fields, in order: clone size, D gene, V gene, J gene, CDR3 protein, CDR3 DNA. The D gene is left open where the match is weak. Part of the rows lack a size; the others show once, few, many or a class for expanded clones.

size: few
D: -
V: TRBV7-9
J: TRBJ1-1
CDR3: CASSLAGQTAFF
DNA: TGTGCCAGCAGCTTAGCGGGCCAAACGGCTTTCTTT

size: -
D: -
V: TRBV28
J: TRBJ1-2
CDR3: CASIGTSGYTF
DNA: TGTGCCAGCATCGGGACTTCTGGCTACACCTTC

size: -
D: TRBD1
V: TRBV7-9
J: TRBJ2-3
CDR3: CASSLPGTGYDPDTQYF
DNA: TGTGCCAGCAGCTTGCCAGGGACAGGGTACGATCCAGATACGCAGTATTTT

size: few
D: TRBD1
V: TRBV6-6
J: TRBJ1-6
CDR3: CASRTGQSPLHF
DNA: TGTGCCAGCAGGACAGGGCAATCACCCCTCCACTTT

size: many
D: TRBD1
V: TRBV2
J: TRBJ1-2
CDR3: CASRTGGSGYTF
DNA: TGTGCCAGCAGGACAGGGGGCTCTGGCTACACCTTC

size: -
D: -
V: TRBV29-1
J: TRBJ1-1
CDR3: CSVEGKGGVPAEAFF
DNA: TGCAGCGTTGAAGGGAAAGGCGGGGTACCGGCTGAAGCTTTCTTT

size: many
D: TRBD1
V: TRBV7-6
J: TRBJ2-7
CDR3: CASRWTGGYEQYF
DNA: TGTGCCAGCAGGTGGACAGGGGGCTACGAGCAGTACTTC

size: many
D: -
V: TRBV2
J: TRBJ2-5
CDR3: CASSRGRETQYF
DNA: TGTGCCAGCAGTCGTGGTAGGGAGACCCAGTACTTC

size: -
D: -
V: TRBV11-2
J: TRBJ1-3
CDR3: CASSLITLSGNTIYF
DNA: TGTGCCAGCAGCTTAATAACACTCTCTGGAAACACCATATATTTT

size: -
D: -
V: TRBV11-3
J: TRBJ1-3
CDR3: CASSRRILSSGNTIYF
DNA: TGTGCCAGCAGTCGAAGAATTCTAAGCTCTGGAAACACCATATATTTT

size: once
D: TRBD1
V: TRBV19
J: TRBJ2-7
CDR3: CASSIIPGGYGQYF
DNA: TGTGCCAGTAGTATAATCCCAGGGGGCTACGGGCAGTACTTC

size: many
D: -
V: TRBV5-4
J: TRBJ1-2
CDR3: CASSFDEGFYGYTF
DNA: TGTGCCAGCAGCTTTGACGAAGGTTTCTATGGCTACACCTTC

size: few
D: -
V: TRBV9
J: TRBJ1-2
CDR3: CASSRDGAYGYTF
DNA: TGTGCCAGCAGCCGGGACGGCGCCTATGGCTACACCTTC

size: -
D: TRBD1
V: TRBV20-1
J: TRBJ2-5
CDR3: CSAIDRGYQETQYF
DNA: TGCAGTGCCATAGACAGGGGGTACCAAGAGACCCAGTACTTC

size: few
D: -
V: TRBV2
J: TRBJ1-2
CDR3: CASSYHRVIYGYTF
DNA: TGTGCCAGCAGTTACCACAGGGTGATCTATGGCTACACCTTC

size: once
D: TRBD1
V: TRBV7-9
J: TRBJ2-5
CDR3: CASSWTGVIQETQYF
DNA: TGTGCCAGCAGCTGGACAGGGGTCATTCAAGAGACCCAGTACTTC

size: -
D: TRBD1
V: TRBV29-1
J: TRBJ1-6
CDR3: CSVDSRGNNSPLHF
DNA: TGCAGCGTGGATAGCAGGGGGAACAATTCACCCCTCCACTTT

size: few
D: -
V: TRBV7-9
J: TRBJ2-5
CDR3: CASSFVNQETQYF
DNA: TGTGCCAGCAGCTTTGTAAACCAAGAGACCCAGTACTTC

size: -
D: -
V: TRBV29-1
J: TRBJ1-1
CDR3: CSVKVGGGMNTEAFF
DNA: TGCAGCGTCAAGGTCGGGGGAGGGATGAACACTGAAGCTTTCTTT

size: few
D: TRBD1
V: TRBV20-1
J: TRBJ1-1
CDR3: CSAKIQGAYTEAFF
DNA: TGCAGTGCTAAGATTCAGGGGGCCTACACTGAAGCTTTCTTT

size: many
D: -
V: TRBV7-7
J: TRBJ2-5
CDR3: CASSLRGTETQYF
DNA: TGTGCTAGCAGCTTACGAGGGACGGAGACCCAGTACTTC

size: -
D: -
V: TRBV7-9
J: TRBJ2-5
CDR3: CASSQDRRIGGPQETQYF
DNA: TGTGCCAGCAGCCAAGATCGGCGCATCGGGGGGCCTCAAGAGACCCAGTACTTC